Listed below are T cell receptor beta chains from one sample, sequenced in a study of cytomegalovirus exposure and HLA in healthy donors. TCRdb keeps only in-frame clones here, not all; method: immunoSEQ multiplex PCR. The sample lists 150,000 or so clones, around 80% occurring once. Sequenced material: PBMCs. These receptors originate from a woman between 45 and 65 years old in good health and CMV-seropositive. The CDR3 runs from the conserved cysteine through the conserved F or W. A D gene is named only where the DNA matches it firmly. Only some rows state a clone size, as once, few, many or a class for expanded clones.

CDR3 protein,CDR3 DNA,J gene,clone size,D gene,V gene
CAWSVIAGQGISWGYTF,TGTGCCTGGAGTGTAATTGCGGGACAGGGAATTTCATGGGGCTACACCTTC,TRBJ1-2,-,TRBD1,TRBV30
CASSPLREIETQYF,TGTGCCAGCAGCCCCCTGCGGGAGATTGAGACCCAGTACTTC,TRBJ2-5,-,TRBD2,TRBV7-2
CASSGQGQTDTQYF,TGCGCCAGCAGCGGGCAGGGGCAGACAGATACGCAGTATTTT,TRBJ2-3,-,-,TRBV5-1
CASRVGTGGNEKLFF,TGTGCCAGCAGAGTAGGGACAGGGGGTAATGAAAAACTGTTTTTT,TRBJ1-4,few,TRBD1,TRBV6-1
CASSMGQGGLGEQYF,TGTGCCAGTAGTATGGGACAGGGGGGATTAGGCGAGCAGTACTTC,TRBJ2-7,-,TRBD1,TRBV19
CASSRLGTKVQETQYF,TGTGCCAGCAGCCGTCTGGGGACTAAGGTCCAAGAGACCCAGTACTTC,TRBJ2-5,-,TRBD2,TRBV7-2
CASSQPGQGNYEQYF,TGCGCCAGCAGCCAACCCGGACAGGGGAACTACGAGCAGTACTTC,TRBJ2-7,-,TRBD1,TRBV4-1
CASSLSSAFSSYNEQFF,TGTGCCAGCAGCCTCAGTAGCGCGTTTAGCTCCTACAATGAGCAGTTCTTC,TRBJ2-1,-,-,TRBV4-2
CASSVDNTYEQYF,TGTGCCAGCAGCGTAGACAACACCTACGAGCAGTACTTC,TRBJ2-7,-,-,TRBV9
CASSVRAQDPRNEQYF,TGTGCCAGCAGCGTAAGGGCACAGGATCCTCGGAACGAGCAGTACTTC,TRBJ2-7,few,-,TRBV9